This T cell receptor beta chain came from a study of blood T cell repertoires in COVID-19. The ends were cut back, 5 bases at V and 5 bases at J, with 12 bases in the middle. Germline V gene data show CDR1 as MRHNA and CDR2 as SNTAGT. CDR3 length: 13 amino acids. Some clones are missing from TCRdb's copy, which holds only in-frame ones; the method was immunoSEQ multiplex PCR. This sample has about 140,000 clones, with 89% found just once. V gene TRBV6-4 combines with J gene TRBJ1-1, with TRBD1 as a possible D gene (5 bases). The receptor comes from a human donor in a cohort sampled during active COVID-19. Sequencing was done on a sample of peripheral blood. The DNA of the CDR3 is TGTGCCAGCAGTACAGGTTTATGGACTGAAGCTTTCTTT. The encoded protein is CASSTGLWTEAFF.